The rows below give T cell receptor beta chains drawn from one sample of a study of early T cells in non-severe SARS-CoV-2 infection. TCRdb used MiXCR to reprocess the 5' RACE reads, holding one entry per CDR3 protein. The sample records tens of thousands of distinct CDR3 sequences, under 7% being singletons. The sample comprised whole blood. The receptors were sampled from an adult who was a healthcare worker with PCR-confirmed SARS-CoV-2 infection or an uninfected control (not recorded which). Each CDR3 is given without its conserved first and last residue.

TRBV5-1,9,TRBJ2-1,ASSLEGEQF
TRBV18,12,TRBJ1-2,ASSPRDPSYGYT
TRBV4-1,15,TRBJ2-4,ASSPLTSGVAKNIQY
TRBV30,13,TRBJ2-3,AWDPGLAGADTQY
TRBV2,11,TRBJ1-1,ASSELGNTEAF
TRBV27,12,TRBJ2-1,ASSSSTGKNEQF
TRBV5-1,12,TRBJ2-1,ASSTKSSYNEQF
TRBV27,12,TRBJ1-5,ASSWGGQGKPQH
TRBV18,14,TRBJ2-7,ASSSEDRAGPPQQY
TRBV6-4,12,TRBJ2-1,ASSDKREGNEQF
TRBV6-5,12,TRBJ2-2,ASQDGLSYGELF
TRBV11-2,10,TRBJ2-1,ASSFVADEQF
TRBV4-1,12,TRBJ1-3,ASSHPMAGNTIY
TRBV19,11,TRBJ1-2,ASNCGYDCGYT
TRBV5-1,14,TRBJ2-2,ASSFSYSPNTGELF
TRBV28,13,TRBJ1-2,ASLHRDRRSHGYT
TRBV2,10,TRBJ2-5,ARRRYQETQY
TRBV5-1,11,TRBJ1-1,ASHTHQNTEAF
TRBV5-5,13,TRBJ1-1,ASSLVYRRYTEAF
TRBV3-1,13,TRBJ2-1,ASSQGKRDGNEQF
TRBV29-1,11,TRBJ1-1,SVVGRMNTEAF
TRBV11-1,9,TRBJ1-2,ASSFFYGYT
TRBV7-8,10,TRBJ2-7,ASSRTGHEQY
TRBV7-8,13,TRBJ2-1,ASSSLAGPYNEQF
TRBV12-3/TRBV12-4,9,TRBJ2-1,ASSLGNEQF
TRBV20-1,12,TRBJ2-1,SATSGRTYNEQF
TRBV6-1,14,TRBJ2-7,ASSEAAAGGSYEQY
TRBV21-1,12,TRBJ1-5,ASSTGRGNQPQH
TRBV7-6,15,TRBJ2-1,ASSMTSGLQQYGEQF
TRBV12-3/TRBV12-4,15,TRBJ2-5,ASSLTLGGSRGETQY
TRBV10-3,9,TRBJ2-1,AISRDDEQF
TRBV5-4,12,TRBJ2-7,ASSPFGLPYEQY
TRBV30,14,TRBJ1-3,ACRPFTGGATDTIY
TRBV2,12,TRBJ2-2,ASSGTTNTGELF
TRBV7-6,14,TRBJ2-2,ASSLLRGTNTGELF
TRBV28,13,TRBJ1-2,ASSQGAAGSYGYT
TRBV2,12,TRBJ2-5,ASFPGGAGETQY
TRBV24-1,9,TRBJ2-4,ATGDKGIQY
TRBV20-1,12,TRBJ2-1,SAKSGLLYNEQF
TRBV28,13,TRBJ2-7,ASSFSPGRFYEQY
TRBV28,9,TRBJ1-2,ASSSTYGYT
TRBV5-4,10,TRBJ2-1,AWASGKNEQF
TRBV28,13,TRBJ2-2,ASRPPRGRTGELF
TRBV10-3,10,TRBJ1-1,AISGGGSEAF
TRBV5-1,13,TRBJ1-3,ASSSWDSSGNTIY
TRBV7-8,13,TRBJ2-5,ASSLTSGREETQY
TRBV5-1,10,TRBJ2-1,ASSLIRNEQF
TRBV24-1,15,TRBJ2-1,ATSDWTSGSSYNEQF
TRBV29-1,10,TRBJ1-1,SVEAGNTEAF
TRBV12-2,18,TRBJ2-7,ASRPRGGDLASGILYEQY
TRBV6-2/TRBV6-3,12,TRBJ2-7,ASSYGRATYEQY
TRBV27,11,TRBJ2-2,ASSPRGTGELF
TRBV12-3/TRBV12-4,13,TRBJ2-7,ASSSRTPLLYEQY
TRBV28,13,TRBJ2-3,AISEVKGGTDTQY